This TCR beta chain was profiled in a study of Graves' ophthalmopathy and Graves' hyperthyroidism. General study findings and limits: Forecasting of ophthalmopathy progression by the model achieved around 68% sensitivity and roughly 78% specificity.

About this clonotype itself: Its antigen remains unidentified.

RNA transcripts provided the template for amplifying TCR beta CDR3 regions. The library came from an HTBI-primed first-round RT-PCR and a second-round multiplex PCR. TCRdb used MiXCR to reprocess the multiplex PCR reads, holding one entry per CDR3 protein. This table has about 550,000 distinct CDR3 sequences, roughly 40% appearing once. V lost 4 bases to trimming and J lost 3 bases, with 12 bases between them. CDR3 length: 15 amino acids. CDR1 and CDR2 (germline): KGHDR, SFDVKD. If patients had other autoimmune diseases, uncontrolled infections, pregnancy or lactation, they were excluded. This sequence was found in an adult man with Graves' hyperthyroidism. This chain connects TRBV24-1 to TRBJ1-5; no clear D. Input material: peripheral blood or thyroid tissue (not recorded which). Here the CDR3 reads CATSDPAVPNQPQHF. The CDR3 bases are TGTGCCACCAGTGACCCAGCGGTTCCCAATCAGCCCCAGCATTTT.